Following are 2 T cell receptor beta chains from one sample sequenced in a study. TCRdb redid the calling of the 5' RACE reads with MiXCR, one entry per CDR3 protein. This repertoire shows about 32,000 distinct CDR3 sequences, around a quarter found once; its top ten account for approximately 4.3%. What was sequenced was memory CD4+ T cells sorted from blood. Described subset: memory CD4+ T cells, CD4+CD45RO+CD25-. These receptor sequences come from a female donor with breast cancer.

The CDR3 spells CASSQDFSRAYEQYF. The CDR3 DNA reads TGCGCCAGCAGCCAAGATTTTAGCAGAGCCTACGAGCAGTACTTC. The chain has TRBV4-3 and TRBJ2-7; D unclear. Trimming took 0 bases from V and 2 from J, leaving 11 bases between them. This CDR3 has 15 residues. Germline CDR1 LGHNA, CDR2 YSLEER.

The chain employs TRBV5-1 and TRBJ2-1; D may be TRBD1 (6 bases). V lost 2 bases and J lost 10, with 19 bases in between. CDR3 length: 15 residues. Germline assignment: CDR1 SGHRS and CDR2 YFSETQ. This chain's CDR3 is CASSFEVWGRGEQFF. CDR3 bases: TGCGCCAGCAGCTTCGAGGTTTGGGGGCGCGGGGAGCAGTTCTTC.